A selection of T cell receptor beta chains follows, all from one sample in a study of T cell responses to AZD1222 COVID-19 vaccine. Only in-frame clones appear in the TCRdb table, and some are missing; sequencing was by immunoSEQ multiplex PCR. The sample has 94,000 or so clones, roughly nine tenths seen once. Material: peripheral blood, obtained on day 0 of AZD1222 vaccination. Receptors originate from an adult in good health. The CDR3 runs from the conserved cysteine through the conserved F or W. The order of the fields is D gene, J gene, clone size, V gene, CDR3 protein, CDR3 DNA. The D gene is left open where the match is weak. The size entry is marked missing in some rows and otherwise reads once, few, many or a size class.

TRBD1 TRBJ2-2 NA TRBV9 CASSANLGTDYTGELFF TGTGCCAGCAGCGCCAACCTCGGGACAGACTACACCGGGGAGCTGTTTTTT
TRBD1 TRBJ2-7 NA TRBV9 CASSVGGTGGEQYF TGTGCCAGCAGCGTCGGCGGGACAGGGGGAGAGCAGTACTTC
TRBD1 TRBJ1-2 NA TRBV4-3 CASSQRRTGDLFAGDTF TGCGCCAGCAGCCAGAGAAGGACAGGGGATCTTTTCGCTGGGGACACCTTC
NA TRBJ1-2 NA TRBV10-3 CAINPGTTINYGYTF TGTGCCATCAACCCCGGGACCACGATAAATTATGGCTACACCTTC
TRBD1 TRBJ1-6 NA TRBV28 CASSLLLGQGGAYNSPLHF TGTGCCAGCAGTTTATTACTTGGACAGGGGGGCGCCTATAATTCACCCCTCCACTTT
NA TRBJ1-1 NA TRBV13 CASSSELSPGQAFF TGTGCCAGCAGCTCCGAGTTGAGTCCGGGGCAAGCTTTCTTT
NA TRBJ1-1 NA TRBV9 CASSAGENTEAFF TGTGCCAGCAGCGCCGGGGAGAACACTGAAGCTTTCTTT
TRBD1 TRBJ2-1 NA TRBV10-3 CAISEPGQEKNEQFF TGTGCCATCAGTGAGCCGGGACAGGAGAAAAATGAGCAGTTCTTC
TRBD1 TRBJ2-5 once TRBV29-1 CSVEEVVRTGGRETQYF TGCAGCGTTGAAGAGGTTGTTAGGACAGGGGGTCGAGAGACCCAGTACTTC
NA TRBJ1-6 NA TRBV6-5 CASSLTESSYNSPLHF TGTGCCAGCAGTTTAACAGAGTCCAGCTATAATTCACCCCTCCACTTT
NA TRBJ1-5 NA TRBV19 CASNIQGLKQPQHF TGTGCCAGTAATATACAGGGCCTCAAACAGCCCCAGCATTTT
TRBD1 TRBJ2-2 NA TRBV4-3 CASSATGFTGELFF TGCGCCAGCAGCGCGACAGGGTTCACCGGGGAGCTGTTTTTT
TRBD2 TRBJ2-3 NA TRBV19 CASSITSGGAGTDTQYF TGTGCCAGTAGTATTACTAGCGGGGGGGCTGGCACAGATACGCAGTATTTT
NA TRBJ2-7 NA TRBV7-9 CASSPSSYEQYF TGTGCCAGCAGCCCCAGCTCCTACGAGCAGTACTTC
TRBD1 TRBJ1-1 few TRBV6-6 CASSLTGGNTEAFF TGTGCCAGCAGCTTAACAGGGGGCAACACTGAAGCTTTCTTT
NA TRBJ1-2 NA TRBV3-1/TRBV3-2 CASSQQGTRTYGYTF TGTGCCAGCAGCCAACAAGGGACAAGAACCTATGGCTACACCTTC
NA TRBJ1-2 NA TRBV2 CASNGGNYGYTF TGTGCCAGCAATGGAGGAAACTATGGCTACACCTTC
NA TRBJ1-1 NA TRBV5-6 CASSPIEGSEAFF TGTGCCAGCAGCCCCATTGAGGGTTCTGAAGCTTTCTTT
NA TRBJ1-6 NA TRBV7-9 CASIRDDNSPLHF TGTGCCAGCATCCGGGATGATAATTCACCCCTCCACTTT
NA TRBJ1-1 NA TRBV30 CAWSHPGYQNTEAFF TGTGCCTGGAGCCATCCGGGATACCAAAACACTGAAGCTTTCTTT
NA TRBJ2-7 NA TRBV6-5 CASSYSHGREQYF TGTGCCAGCAGTTACTCGCACGGGCGCGAGCAGTACTTC
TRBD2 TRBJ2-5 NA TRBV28 CASIGRTSRWGAQYF TGTGCCAGCATTGGCAGGACTAGCCGGTGGGGGGCACAGTACTTC
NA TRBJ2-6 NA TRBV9 CASSVEGLGANVLTF TGTGCCAGCAGCGTAGAAGGGCTCGGGGCCAACGTCCTGACTTTC
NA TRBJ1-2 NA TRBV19 CASSIYRSTNYGYTF TGTGCCAGTAGTATCTATCGCAGCACCAACTATGGCTACACCTTC
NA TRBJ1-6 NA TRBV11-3 CASSLGGNSPLHF TGTGCCAGCAGCTTAGGGGGAAATTCACCCCTCCACTTT
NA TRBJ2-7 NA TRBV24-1 CATSDTAGYEQYF TGTGCCACCAGTGATACGGCAGGCTACGAGCAGTACTTC
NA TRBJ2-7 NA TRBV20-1 CSAGGTKSGYEQYF TGCAGCGCTGGTGGGACAAAGTCTGGGTACGAGCAGTACTTC
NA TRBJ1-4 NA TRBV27 CASSFSRVEKLFF TGTGCCAGCAGTTTCTCCAGGGTGGAAAAACTGTTTTTT
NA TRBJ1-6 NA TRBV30 CAWSFDPNSPLHF TGTGCCTGGAGTTTCGACCCTAATTCACCCCTCCACTTT
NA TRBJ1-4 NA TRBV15 CATSSEATNEKLFF TGTGCCACCAGCAGTGAGGCAACTAATGAAAAACTGTTTTTT
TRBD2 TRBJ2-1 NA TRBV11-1 CASSLGLAGAGGKQFF TGTGCCAGCAGCTTAGGCCTAGCGGGGGCCGGGGGTAAGCAGTTCTTC
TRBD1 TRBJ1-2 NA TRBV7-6 CASSPRLSDRTGNGYTF TGTGCCAGCAGCCCCAGACTTAGCGACCGGACAGGGAATGGCTACACCTTC
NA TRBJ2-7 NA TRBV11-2 CASSLARAGEQYF TGTGCCAGCAGCCTAGCGCGGGCGGGTGAGCAGTACTTC
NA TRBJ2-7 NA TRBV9 CASSVGLIDGEQYF TGTGCCAGCAGCGTAGGACTTATTGACGGCGAGCAGTACTTC
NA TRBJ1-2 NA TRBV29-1 CSVDMSRDDYGYTF TGCAGCGTTGATATGTCCAGGGACGATTATGGCTACACCTTC
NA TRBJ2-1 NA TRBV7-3 CASSPQGYNEQFF TGTGCCAGCAGCCCCCAAGGATACAATGAGCAGTTCTTC
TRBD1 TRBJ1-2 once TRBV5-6 CASSLIDRARGGYTF TGTGCCAGCAGCCTTATTGACAGGGCCCGTGGTGGCTACACCTTC